Following are 32 T cell receptor beta chains from one sample sequenced in a study of Tregs in tolerant kidney transplant recipients. The method was immunoSEQ multiplex PCR; TCRdb's version includes in-frame clones alone and lacks a portion of them. The repertoire holds 100,000 to 150,000 clones, about 90% seen once, with more than 0.5% in the top ten. The specimen was CD4+ T cells from blood. These TCRs come from a human donor in good health.

This clone has more than one count but fewer than ten. The chain employs TRBV11-2 and TRBJ2-3; tentative D call: TRBD2 (5 bases). This CDR3 has 15 residues. Per the germline V gene, CDR1 is SGHAT and CDR2 is FQNNGV. V dropped 6 bases and J dropped 2 bases, with 15 bases sitting between them. The DNA for the CDR3 is TGTGCCAGCAGACTAAAACGCCTAGCCACAGATACGCAGTATTTT. It translates to CASRLKRLATDTQYF. The full variable domain, completed using reference TRBV11-2 and TRBJ2-3, is EAGVAQSPRYKIIEKRQSVAFWCNPISGHATLYWYQQILGQGPKLLIQFQNNGVVDDSQLPKDRFSAERLKGVDSTLKIQPAKLEDSAVYLCASRLKRLATDTQYFGPGTRLTVL.

This chain joins TRBV19 and TRBJ2-5; D uncertain. Deletions cut 4 bases from V and 3 bases from J, with 15 bases between. This CDR3 is built from 15 residues. Germline assignment: CDR1 LNHDA and CDR2 SQIVND (reference sequence). CDR3 coding DNA: TGTGCCAGTAGTAGTGTGGATTTGCCGAAAGAGACCCAGTACTTC. Translating gives CASSSVDLPKETQYF.

The V and J genes are TRBV19 and TRBJ1-1; a possible D gene is TRBD1 (5 bases). V shed 9 bases and J shed 4 bases, with 9 bases lying between them. This CDR3 has 11 amino acids. Germline V lookup: CDR1 LNHDA, CDR2 SQIVND (reference sequence). The CDR3, as DNA: TGTGCCAGCTTGGGGGGCACTGAAGCTTTCTTT. It encodes CASLGGTEAFF.

V is TRBV11-2 and J is TRBJ1-3, with a possible D match to TRBD1 (6 bases). CDR1 SGHAT and CDR2 FQNNGV come from the germline V gene. CDR3 size: 15 residues. The V and J ends lost 5 bases and 0 bases respectively, with 11 bases between them. The CDR3 nucleotides read TGTGCCAGCAGCCGGACAGTCTTCTCTGGAAACACCATATATTTT. As protein: CASSRTVFSGNTIYF.

This chain joins TRBV29-1 and TRBJ1-2, with D hard to call. V lost 2 bases and J 2 bases, leaving 9 bases between the germline ends. CDR1 and CDR2 (germline): SQVTM, ANQGSEA. The CDR3 totals 13 residues. This chain's CDR3 is CSVEPGSNYGYTF. CDR3 in DNA: TGCAGCGTTGAACCTGGGTCCAACTATGGCTACACCTTC.

The V and J genes are TRBV30 and TRBJ1-6, with unresolved D. The V gene's germline CDR1 is GTSNPN and CDR2 SVGIG (reference sequence). The V and J ends lost 5 bases and 9 bases respectively, with 14 bases between them. The CDR3 length is 13 residues. DNA for the CDR3: TGTGCCTGGGGAGTTTCGGGCGGTTCACCCCTCCACTTT. Protein product: CAWGVSGGSPLHF.

The J gene is TRBJ1-2, the V gene TRBV2, with TRBD1 as a possible D gene (5 bases). The CDR3 length is 14 residues. Germline V gives CDR1 SNHLY, CDR2 FYNNEI. V was trimmed by 0 bases and J by 5 bases, leaving 10 bases between them. The chain's CDR3 is CASSEALGGYGYTF. CDR3 DNA sequence: TGTGCCAGCAGTGAAGCGCTTGGGGGTTATGGCTACACCTTC.

V is TRBV5-1 and J is TRBJ2-2; TRBD1 matches at 10 bases. CDR1 and CDR2 (germline): SGHRS, YFSETQ. This CDR3 spans 14 amino acids. V shed 6 bases and J 4 bases; nucleotides not matched to a gene: 3. Written as DNA, the CDR3 is TGCGCCAGCAACGGACAGGGGGGCACCGGGGAGCTGTTTTTT. This translates into CASNGQGGTGELFF. Complete variable domain (other parts from reference TRBV5-1 and TRBJ2-2): KAGVTQTPRYLIKTRGQQVTLSCSPISGHRSVSWYQQTPGQGLQFLFEYFSETQRNKGNFPGRFSGRQFSNSRSEMNVSTLELGDSALYLCASNGQGGTGELFFGEGSRLTVL.

This rearrangement joins TRBV10-1 to TRBJ2-7; the match to TRBD1 covers 10 bases. The CDR3 totals 14 residues. J lost 6 bases, V lost 5 bases, and 7 bases had no gene match. The germline V gene has CDR1 WNHNN and CDR2 SYGVQD (reference sequence). Here the CDR3 reads CASSPDRGIIEQYF. The CDR3, as DNA: TGCGCCAGCAGTCCGGACAGGGGGATCATCGAGCAGTACTTC.

CDR3 sequence: CASSDLFSSYNEQFF. In DNA, the CDR3 is TGTGCCAGCAGTGATCTCTTCAGCTCCTACAATGAGCAGTTCTTC. This chain uses TRBV6-4 with TRBJ2-1; D unclear. CDR1 and CDR2 from the germline V gene are MRHNA and SNTAGT. The germline V and J ends were trimmed by 3 bases and 0 bases, with 9 bases remaining between them. The CDR3 has 15 residues.

This clone was found a few times. This rearrangement joins TRBV7-2 to TRBJ2-1; no clear D. This CDR3 comprises 14 residues. Trimming cost V 2 bases and J 3 bases, with 8 bases left between them. Germline V gives CDR1 SGHTA, CDR2 FQGNSA. The CDR3 DNA sequence: TGTGCCAGCAGCTTAATCAAGCGCTACAATGAGCAGTTCTTC. This codes for CASSLIKRYNEQFF.

The sample holds one count of this clone. In DNA form, the CDR3 reads TGTGCCAGCAGCTTAGGACTAGCGAGTAGCACAGATACGCAGTATTTT. Translation gives CASSLGLASSTDTQYF. V and J are TRBV7-2 and TRBJ2-3, with 8 bases identical to TRBD2. Germline CDR1 is SGHTA and CDR2 is FQGNSA. This CDR3 has 16 residues. V was pared by 1 base and J by 0 bases, with 3 bases of the junction left unmatched.

Only a few counts were recorded for this clone. V and J are TRBV7-8 and TRBJ1-2; D perhaps matches TRBD1 (5 bases). The CDR3 runs 14 residues. Trimming removed 5 bases from V and 3 bases from J, with 13 bases in between. CDR1 and CDR2 (germline): SGHVS, FQNEAQ. In DNA form, the CDR3 reads TGTGCCAGCAGCGGGCACCAGGGATACTATGGCTACACCTTC. Its protein product is CASSGHQGYYGYTF.

The chain carries TRBV29-1 and TRBJ2-2; the D gene is possibly TRBD2 (6 bases). The germline gives CDR1 SQVTM, CDR2 ANQGSEA. Trimming left V 6 bases short and J 2 bases short, with 13 bases between. This CDR3 is 14 amino acids long. The CDR3 sequence is CSVNQGLNTGELFF. The CDR3 DNA follows: TGCAGCGTCAACCAGGGACTCAACACCGGGGAGCTGTTTTTT.

The chain has TRBV12-5 and TRBJ2-7; 7 bases match TRBD1. The J segment lost 2 bases and the V segment lost 0 bases, leaving 4 bases of the junction unmatched. The CDR3 has 15 amino acids. Germline V gives CDR1 LGHNT, CDR2 FRNRAP. The CDR3 nucleotides read TGTGCTAGTGGTTTGGTACTGGGACAGCCCTACGAGCAGTACTTC. Its protein is CASGLVLGQPYEQYF. Full variable domain (outside the CDR3, taken from reference TRBV12-5 and TRBJ2-7): DARVTQTPRHKVTEMGQEVTMRCQPILGHNTVFWYRQTMMQGLELLAYFRNRAPLDDSGMPKDRFSAEMPDATLATLKIQPSEPRDSAVYFCASGLVLGQPYEQYFGPGTRLTVT.

This chain links TRBV30 with TRBJ2-7, with D perhaps matching TRBD1 (6 bases). Trimming left V 1 base short and J 6 bases short, with 19 bases between. From germline, CDR1 is GTSNPN and CDR2 SVGIG (reference sequence). The CDR3 spans 15 residues. The CDR3 nucleotides are TGTGCCTGGAGTGCCCGAGGCAGGGGAGTAGGCGAGCAGTACTTC. Translating gives CAWSARGRGVGEQYF.

The rearrangement links TRBV10-2 to TRBJ2-2; D may match TRBD1 or TRBD2 (5 bases each). V was trimmed by 1 base and J by 5 bases, leaving 5 bases between them. Germline V gene sequence: CDR1 WSHSY, CDR2 SAAADI. The CDR3 covers 13 residues. The DNA for the CDR3 is TGCGCCAGCAGTGAGTGGGGGACCGGGGAGCTGTTTTTT. It yields the protein CASSEWGTGELFF.

J is TRBJ2-3 and V is TRBV19, with 8 positions matching TRBD2. Trimming removed 1 base from V and 3 bases from J; junction bases left unmatched: 9. CDR1 is LNHDA and CDR2 is SQIVND in the germline V gene (reference sequence). The CDR3 is 17 amino acids. The CDR3 region is CASSIVGGGSFTDTQYF. For the CDR3, the DNA is TGTGCCAGTAGTATAGTGGGCGGGGGGAGTTTTACAGATACGCAGTATTTT.

This clone was picked up one time. The chain recombines TRBV9 with TRBJ1-3; D not resolved. Trimming left V 2 bases short and J 0 bases short, with 6 bases between. Germline V lookup: CDR1 SGDLS, CDR2 YYNGEE. The CDR3 has 14 amino acids. Written as DNA, the CDR3 is TGTGCCAGCAGCGTCGGAACCTCTGGAAACACCATATATTTT. Translating it yields CASSVGTSGNTIYF. Together with reference TRBV9 and TRBJ1-3, the CDR3 gives the full variable domain: DSGVTQTPKHLITATGQRVTLRCSPRSGDLSVYWYQQSLDQGLQFLIQYYNGEERAKGNILERFSAQQFPDLHSELNLSSLELGDSALYFCASSVGTSGNTIYFGEGSWLTVV.

This chain links TRBV30 with TRBJ1-4, with 9 nucleotides matching TRBD1. Germline CDR1 and CDR2: GTSNPN and SVGIG (reference sequence). The CDR3 length is 12 residues. J was trimmed by 15 bases and V by 2 bases; bases with no gene match: 7. The CDR3 region has the DNA TGTGCCTGGAGTAAAACGACAGGGGGGATGTTTTTT. Translated, it gives CAWSKTTGGMFF.

The sample holds one count of this clone. This chain links TRBV6-6 with TRBJ1-4, with TRBD1 matching over 9 bases. CDR1 MNHNY and CDR2 SVGAGI come from the germline V gene (reference sequence). The CDR3 spans 15 residues. V gave up 4 bases and J gave up 3 bases; unmatched junction bases: 3. The chain's CDR3 is CASSSRQGANEKLFF. In DNA, the CDR3 is TGTGCCAGCAGTTCCCGACAGGGGGCTAATGAAAAACTGTTTTTT.

V and J are TRBV5-1 and TRBJ2-7, with D maybe TRBD2 (5 bases). The CDR3 spans 14 residues. V lost 7 bases and J 0 bases, leaving 14 bases between the germline ends. Germline values: CDR1 SGHRS, CDR2 YFSETQ. Here the CDR3 DNA reads TGCGCCAGCGCGAGAAGGGAGCGCTCCTACGAGCAGTACTTC. Translated: CASARRERSYEQYF.

The V gene is TRBV5-1, the J gene TRBJ2-7, with 7 bases matching TRBD2. The CDR3 totals 17 residues. The germline gives CDR1 SGHRS, CDR2 YFSETQ. The V and J ends lost 4 bases and 0 bases, in that order; junction bases with no gene match: 13. The CDR3 loop is CASSRGGGLVSSYEQYF. CDR3 coding DNA: TGCGCCAGCAGCCGGGGCGGGGGTCTCGTAAGCTCCTACGAGCAGTACTTC.

This sequence joins TRBV4-1 and TRBJ2-5; TRBD2 matches at 10 bases. Germline V gene lookup returns CDR1 MGHRA and CDR2 YSYEKL. The V gene end was trimmed by 0 bases and the J gene end by 8 bases; junction bases not matched to a gene: 9. CDR3 length: 16 residues. This chain's CDR3 is CASSQEAGGPGLTQYF. CDR3 coding DNA: TGCGCCAGCAGCCAAGAAGCGGGGGGGCCGGGGCTCACCCAGTACTTC.

This chain uses TRBV19 with TRBJ2-4; 11 bases fit TRBD2. There are 19 residues in the CDR3. The germline V gene encodes CDR1 LNHDA and CDR2 SQIVND (reference sequence). V gave up 3 bases and J gave up 0 bases; unmatched junction bases: 10. The CDR3 region has the DNA TGTGCCAGTAGTATCTCCGGGACTAGCGGCCATCTAGCCAAAAACATTCAGTACTTC. Residues: CASSISGTSGHLAKNIQYF.

This rearrangement joins TRBV5-1 to TRBJ1-1; D is unclear. CDR1 is SGHRS, CDR2 YFSETQ, per germline. Trimming shortened V by 1 base and J by 0 bases, and 7 bases separated the two germline ends. The CDR3 runs to 14 residues. CDR3 sequence (DNA): TGCGCCAGCAGCTTGATGGAGGTGAACACTGAAGCTTTCTTT. This encodes CASSLMEVNTEAFF.

The chain employs TRBV29-1 and TRBJ1-2; TRBD1 matches 8 bases. Trimming at V came to 6 bases and at J to 2 bases, leaving 2 bases not matched to a gene. The length of the CDR3 is 12 residues. The germline V gene encodes CDR1 SQVTM and CDR2 ANQGSEA. The CDR3 DNA is TGCAGCGTGGACAGGGCCAACTATGGCTACACCTTC. Its protein is CSVDRANYGYTF.

The chain employs TRBV30 and TRBJ1-5, with unresolved D. This CDR3 region has 14 residues. Germline loops: CDR1 GTSNPN, CDR2 SVGIG (reference sequence). Trimming left V 2 bases short and J 0 bases short, with 8 bases between. CDR3 sequence reads: CAWSPGISNQPQHF. Here the CDR3 DNA reads TGTGCCTGGAGTCCCGGTATTAGCAATCAGCCCCAGCATTTT.

This clone has a handful of counts. The genes are TRBV7-9 and TRBJ1-3; no reliable D call. V shed 5 bases and J shed 0 bases, with 5 bases lying between them. The CDR3 is 13 amino acids. Germline CDR1 and CDR2: SEHNR and FQNEAQ (reference sequence). The CDR3 DNA follows: TGTGCCAGCAGCCGGGACTCTGGAAACACCATATATTTT. It translates to CASSRDSGNTIYF.

The rearrangement joins TRBV10-3 to TRBJ1-1; no clear D gene. Per germline, CDR1 ENHRY and CDR2 SYGVKD. The V gene lost 6 bases and the J gene lost 3 bases, with 8 bases spanning the gap. This CDR3 contains 12 residues. The CDR3 region is CAIRDGYTEAFF. CDR3 bases: TGTGCCATCAGAGACGGTTACACTGAAGCTTTCTTT.

The chain couples TRBV30 to TRBJ2-1; 9 bases are shared with TRBD2. V dropped 2 bases and J dropped 7; count of bases not matched to a gene: 15. CDR3 length: 17 residues. Germline-derived CDR1 and CDR2 are GTSNPN and SVGIG (reference sequence). Written as DNA, the CDR3 is TGTGCCTGGAGTCCCCTCGGTACTAGCGGGCGGCCGAATGAGCAGTTCTTC. This gives the protein CAWSPLGTSGRPNEQFF.

The V gene is TRBV2, the J gene TRBJ2-1, with TRBD1 matching over 7 bases. The CDR3 length is 15 residues. V dropped 6 bases and J dropped 3; count of bases not matched to a gene: 8. CDR1 SNHLY and CDR2 FYNNEI come from the germline V gene. CDR3 amino acids: CASSSGTAFYNEQFF. The CDR3 coding sequence is TGTGCCAGCAGCTCCGGGACAGCCTTCTACAATGAGCAGTTCTTC.